A selection of T cell receptor beta chains follows, all from one sample in a study of vaccination and CD4 T cells after COVID-19. These receptors are not linked to any known antigen. MiXCR, run by TCRdb on the PCR reads, gives a single entry per CDR3 protein. Among 15,000 to 20,000 distinct CDR3 sequences, less than 35% were seen once, and the ten largest hold roughly 14%. The sample taken for sequencing was cultured CD4+ T cells from blood. The source is a human donor with COVID-19. Both conserved end residues are part of each CDR3. The D gene is left open where the match is weak.

TRBV6-1	NA	TRBJ1-2	CASREGFSGGYTF
TRBV20-1	TRBD1	TRBJ1-2	CSATRQGYYGYTF
TRBV7-2	TRBD1	TRBJ1-1	CASRRTGTGLNTEAFF
TRBV20-1	NA	TRBJ2-3	CSAIDRFEPRTDTQYF
TRBV6-1	TRBD1	TRBJ1-6	CASNLGQGDSYNSPLHF
TRBV7-3	NA	TRBJ2-5	CASSAQIQETQYF
TRBV6-1	NA	TRBJ1-5	CASSDPVQPQHF
TRBV12-3/TRBV12-4	NA	TRBJ1-2	CASSFGGESRGYTF
TRBV7-9	NA	TRBJ2-7	CASSLEAGGSYEQYF
TRBV19	NA	TRBJ2-5	CASSTRRALWEVQYF
TRBV6-5	TRBD1	TRBJ1-2	CASSYLTQGRGGYTF
TRBV11-2	TRBD1	TRBJ2-1	CASSLGRQGPYNEQFF
TRBV28	NA	TRBJ2-2	CASTIRGPGELFF
TRBV28	NA	TRBJ2-7	CASSLFPGGGGEQYF
TRBV11-3	TRBD1	TRBJ2-1	CASSLTGNIGDEQFF
TRBV2	TRBD1	TRBJ1-2	CASNRGEGYTF
TRBV20-1	NA	TRBJ2-3	CSASPPTKSADTQYF
TRBV7-9	NA	TRBJ1-1	CASSLASENTEAFF
TRBV7-2	NA	TRBJ2-5	CASSLGHQETQYF
TRBV15	TRBD2	TRBJ2-1	CATSRSLAGGNEQFF
TRBV11-3	TRBD2	TRBJ2-5	CASSLGLAGGETQYF
TRBV5-1	TRBD1	TRBJ1-2	CASSPRDRGGYGYTF
TRBV19	NA	TRBJ2-2	CASSIYGATGELFF
TRBV12-3/TRBV12-4	NA	TRBJ1-1	CASSLILGTEAFF
TRBV5-4	NA	TRBJ2-7	CASSLQGGFSYEQYF
TRBV20-1	TRBD1	TRBJ2-5	CSARDTQTGAGETQYF
TRBV11-1	NA	TRBJ1-5	CASSLEAGSNQPQHF
TRBV7-7	TRBD2	TRBJ2-5	CASSLLGGGGTQYF
TRBV6-1	TRBD2	TRBJ2-7	CASRGGERRQYF
TRBV5-1	NA	TRBJ2-5	CASSLGALAGETQYF
TRBV5-6	NA	TRBJ1-5	CASSLAPAGGGSRPQHF
TRBV6-1	NA	TRBJ1-1	CASMRGTMNTEAFF
TRBV30	TRBD1	TRBJ2-1	CAWSGGVRTGGTNGAYNEQFF
TRBV6-2/TRBV6-3	TRBD1	TRBJ2-7	CASSYWGQSYEQYF
TRBV7-3	TRBD2	TRBJ2-3	CASSLMAGGSTDTQYF
TRBV12-3/TRBV12-4	TRBD1	TRBJ1-1	CASSKGTVRTEAFF
TRBV7-2	TRBD2	TRBJ2-1	CASSLARIAGGHEQFF
TRBV27	NA	TRBJ1-1	CASSLDLGGRNTEAFF
TRBV2	NA	TRBJ1-1	CASKRGPGEAFF
TRBV6-1	TRBD1	TRBJ1-1	CASRVPGQGKAFF
TRBV20-1	NA	TRBJ1-3	CSALVSHSGNTIYF
TRBV5-1	NA	TRBJ1-3	CASSADWSSGNTIYF
TRBV20-1	NA	TRBJ1-2	CSARDQVREGGYTF
TRBV4-1	NA	TRBJ1-2	CASSQIGDVSYGYTF